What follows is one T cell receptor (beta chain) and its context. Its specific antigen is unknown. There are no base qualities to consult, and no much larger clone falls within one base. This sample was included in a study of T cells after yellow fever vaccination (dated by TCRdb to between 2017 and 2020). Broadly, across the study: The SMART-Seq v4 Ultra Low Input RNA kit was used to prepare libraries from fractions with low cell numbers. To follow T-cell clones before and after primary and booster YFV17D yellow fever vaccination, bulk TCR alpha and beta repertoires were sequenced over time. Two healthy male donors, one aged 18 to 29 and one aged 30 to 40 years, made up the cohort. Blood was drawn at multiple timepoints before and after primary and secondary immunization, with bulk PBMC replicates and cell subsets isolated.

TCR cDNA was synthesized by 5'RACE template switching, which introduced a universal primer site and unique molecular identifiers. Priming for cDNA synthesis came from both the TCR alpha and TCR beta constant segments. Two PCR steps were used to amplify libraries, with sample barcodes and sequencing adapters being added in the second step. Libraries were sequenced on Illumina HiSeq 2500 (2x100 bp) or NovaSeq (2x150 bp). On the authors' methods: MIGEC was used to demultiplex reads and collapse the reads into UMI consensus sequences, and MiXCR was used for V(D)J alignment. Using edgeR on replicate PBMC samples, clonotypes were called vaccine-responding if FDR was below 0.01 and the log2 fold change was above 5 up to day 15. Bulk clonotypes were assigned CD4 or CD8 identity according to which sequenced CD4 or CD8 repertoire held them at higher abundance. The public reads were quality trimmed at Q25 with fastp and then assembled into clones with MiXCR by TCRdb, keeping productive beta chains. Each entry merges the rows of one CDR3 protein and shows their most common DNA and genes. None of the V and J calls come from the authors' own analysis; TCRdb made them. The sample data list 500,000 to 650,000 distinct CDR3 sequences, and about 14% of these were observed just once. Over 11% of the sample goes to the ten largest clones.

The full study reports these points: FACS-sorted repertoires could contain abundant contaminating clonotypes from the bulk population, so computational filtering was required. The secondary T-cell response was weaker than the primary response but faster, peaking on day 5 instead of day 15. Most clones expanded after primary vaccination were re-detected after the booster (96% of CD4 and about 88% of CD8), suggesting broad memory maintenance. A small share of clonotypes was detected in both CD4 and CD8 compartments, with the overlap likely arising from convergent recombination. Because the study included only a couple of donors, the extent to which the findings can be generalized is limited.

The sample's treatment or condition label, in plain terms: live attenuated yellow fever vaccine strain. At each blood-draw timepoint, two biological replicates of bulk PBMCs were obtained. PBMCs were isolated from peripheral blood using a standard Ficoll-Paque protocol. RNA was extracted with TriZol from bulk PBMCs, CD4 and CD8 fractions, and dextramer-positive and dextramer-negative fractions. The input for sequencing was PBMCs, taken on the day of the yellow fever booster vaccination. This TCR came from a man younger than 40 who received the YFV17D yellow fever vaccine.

The CDR3 sequence is CASSPLRNNSPLHF. Read as DNA, the sequence is TGTGCCAGCTCACCTCTCAGGAATAATTCACCCCTCCACTTT. The rearranged chain carries TRBV18 and TRBJ1-6; no confident D gene assignment can be made. V gives up 3 bases and J gives up 5 bases, and the segment between their germline ends measures 8 bases. The CDR3 runs 14 amino acids, cysteine and phenylalanine included. Only the CDR3 part of the read is kept: 42 bases, read in frame from the first base. As encoded in the germline V gene, CDR1 is KGHSH while CDR2 is LQKENI.